This T cell receptor (beta chain) was recorded in a study of T cells in Graves' hyperthyroidism and ophthalmopathy. General study results and limits: Blood shared most expanded thyroid clonotypes above 0.001.

Amplification targeted TCR beta CDR3 regions from RNA transcripts. An initial round of RT-PCR targeting the TCR CDR3 relied on the HTBI primer set. TCRdb re-called the multiplex PCR reads through MiXCR, storing one row per CDR3 protein. Of 530,000 or so distinct CDR3 sequences in the sample, 40% to 55% were seen once. V lost 6 bases to trimming and J lost 1 base; unmatched junction nucleotides: 11. The germline gives CDR1 MNHNY, CDR2 SVGAGI (reference sequence). This CDR3 spans 16 amino acids. This clonotype was observed at least ten times. The target antigen is unknown. This TCR was recovered from a woman between 18 and 29 years old with Graves' hyperthyroidism. The rearrangement links TRBV6-6 to TRBJ1-2; 7 bases fit TRBD1. Sequencing input: peripheral blood or thyroid tissue (not recorded which). Written as DNA, the CDR3 is TGTGCCAGCAGCGACCGGGACAGCTACAATAACTATGGCTACACCTTC. As protein: CASSDRDSYNNYGYTF.